Each of the 15 T cell receptor beta chains below was sequenced from the same sample in a study of PD-L1 blockade in urothelial cancer. The protocol was immunoSEQ multiplex PCR, while the TCRdb copy is restricted to in-frame clones and leaves out a portion. This sample has about 36,000 clones; around 84% occur once, and the top ten carry roughly a tenth. The time point here: peripheral blood 6 weeks after treatment start. Here the sequenced sample was PBMCs, taken around atezolizumab (anti-PD-L1) treatment. The receptors shown here come from a man aged 40-49 years with urothelial cancer.

The chain joins TRBV15 to TRBJ2-2; D gene ambiguous. The CDR3 length is 13 residues. V was cut by 8 bases and J by 2 bases, with 9 bases left in between. Germline CDR1 reads LNHNV; CDR2 reads YYDKDF (reference sequence). The CDR3 sequence: CATYDSNTGELFF. CDR3 DNA sequence: TGTGCCACCTATGACTCCAACACCGGGGAGCTGTTTTTT.

In the case of this clone: The sample carries other DNA sequences with the same CDR3. This chain joins TRBV18 and TRBJ1-3; TRBD1 is a possible D gene (6 bases). Germline values: CDR1 KGHSH, CDR2 LQKENI. V was pared by 3 bases and J by 1 base, with 7 bases between. This CDR3 comprises 14 residues. CDR3 protein: CASSPQGSGNTIYF. CDR3 in DNA: TGTGCCAGCTCACCCCAGGGGTCTGGAAACACCATATATTTT.

This chain joins TRBV6-1 and TRBJ2-3; D unclear. CDR3 size: 15 residues. Germline V gives CDR1 MNHNS, CDR2 SASEGT. The germline V and J ends were trimmed by 4 bases and 6 bases, with 17 bases remaining between them. The CDR3 region is CASSGFLSAWDTQYF. The CDR3 region has the DNA TGTGCCAGCAGTGGATTCCTAAGCGCCTGGGATACGCAGTATTTT.

Of note for this clone: Other DNA sequences from this sample encode an identical CDR3 as well. The chain combines TRBV28 with TRBJ1-3; D is uncertain. V lost 4 bases to trimming and J lost 3 bases, with 4 bases between them. This CDR3 is built from 12 residues. Germline V gives CDR1 MDHEN, CDR2 SYDVKM. CDR3 in DNA: TGTGCCAGCAGTTCCCGTGGAAACACCATATATTTT. It codes for CASSSRGNTIYF.

J is TRBJ2-3 and V is TRBV29-1, with TRBD1 matching 9 bases. With 8 bases clipped from V and 4 bases from J, the junction kept 7 bases outside the gene matches. This CDR3 is 13 amino acids long. CDR1 SQVTM and CDR2 ANQGSEA come from the germline V gene. The CDR3 sequence: CSLRQGVADTQYF. The CDR3, as DNA: TGCAGCTTACGACAGGGGGTAGCAGATACGCAGTATTTT.

The chain employs TRBV5-6 and TRBJ2-2; 15 bases are shared with TRBD2. The V and J ends lost 4 bases and 7 bases, in that order; junction bases with no gene match: 2. Per the germline V gene, CDR1 is SGHDT and CDR2 is YYEEEE. The CDR3 loop spans 15 amino acids. DNA of the CDR3: TGTGCCAGCAGCCGGGGACTAGCGGGAGGCGGGGAGCTGTTTTTT. It specifies CASSRGLAGGGELFF.

The chain recombines TRBV5-5 with TRBJ1-2; D unclear. From germline, CDR1 is SGHKS and CDR2 YYEKEE (reference sequence). Trimming took off 2 bases at V and 5 bases at J, with 7 bases between the two ends. There are 12 residues in the CDR3. This chain's CDR3 is CASSFSGYGYTF. CDR3 bases: TGTGCCAGCAGCTTCTCGGGGTATGGCTACACCTTC.

This clone was counted a few times. The CDR3 region has the DNA TGTGCCAGCACGCCAGGAAACTATGGCTACACCTTC. Its protein product is CASTPGNYGYTF. The chain couples TRBV28 to TRBJ1-2; D is undetermined. This CDR3 spans 12 amino acids. Trimming shortened V by 7 bases and J by 2 bases, and 8 bases separated the two germline ends. Per the germline V gene, CDR1 is MDHEN and CDR2 is SYDVKM.

The chain couples TRBV11-2 to TRBJ1-1; TRBD1 matches at 9 bases. Germline CDR1 and CDR2: SGHAT and FQNNGV. J gave up 10 bases and V 5 bases, and 8 bases lay outside the gene matches. The CDR3 has 13 residues. The CDR3 is CASSLTGTGRAFF. CDR3 sequence (DNA): TGTGCCAGCAGCCTTACCGGGACAGGGAGAGCTTTCTTT.

V usage is TRBV5-1 and J usage is TRBJ2-1; possibly TRBD2 for D (7 bases). The germline V gene encodes CDR1 SGHRS and CDR2 YFSETQ. Trimming took off 3 bases at V and 1 base at J, with 14 bases between the two ends. This CDR3 has 16 amino acids. CDR3 protein: CASSWGRGGSYNEQFF. In DNA, the CDR3 is TGCGCCAGCAGCTGGGGGCGGGGAGGGTCCTACAATGAGCAGTTCTTC.

The chain links TRBV18 to TRBJ1-4, with D possibly TRBD1 on 5 matching bases. The CDR3 is made up of 16 amino acids. Between the trimmed V and J ends, which lost 3 bases and 10 bases, there was a span of 21 bases. Germline V gene sequence: CDR1 KGHSH, CDR2 LQKENI. CDR3 nucleotide sequence: TGTGCCAGCTCACCCCTCCCCGACAGTGGGTCGGGAAAACTGTTTTTT. Protein sequence: CASSPLPDSGSGKLFF. The variable domain in full, with the rest retrieved from reference TRBV18 and TRBJ1-4, is NAGVMQNPRHLVRRRGQEARLRCSPMKGHSHVYWYRQLPEEGLKFMVYLQKENIIDESGMPKERFSAEFPKEGPSILRIQQVVRGDSAAYFCASSPLPDSGSGKLFFGSGTQLSVL.

The V call is TRBV19, the J call TRBJ2-5, with D uncertain. In germline, CDR1 is LNHDA, CDR2 SQIVND (reference sequence). The CDR3 totals 13 residues. V gave up 2 bases and J gave up 5 bases, with 9 bases separating them. The CDR3 DNA reads as TGTGCCAGTAGTATAAGCAGGTTGGAGACCCAGTACTTC. This gives the protein CASSISRLETQYF.

This CDR3 is CASSLGAASGELFF. CDR3 nucleotides: TGTGCCAGCAGCTTAGGTGCGGCATCCGGGGAGCTGTTTTTT. The chain uses TRBV7-2 and TRBJ2-2; D uncertain. The V gene lost 1 base and the J gene lost 6 bases, with 9 bases spanning the gap. Germline loops: CDR1 SGHTA, CDR2 FQGNSA. The CDR3 sequence is 14 residues long.

This clone was found a few times. The CDR3 reads CASSLNYLETQYF. The CDR3 DNA reads TGTGCCAGCAGTTTAAACTACCTAGAGACCCAGTACTTC. The V gene is TRBV28, the J gene TRBJ2-5; D not certain. This CDR3 has 13 residues. V lost 2 bases to trimming and J lost 4 bases, with 8 bases between them. Germline V gene sequence: CDR1 MDHEN, CDR2 SYDVKM.

The chain links TRBV5-1 to TRBJ2-3, with 11 bases aligning to TRBD1. Germline-derived CDR1 and CDR2 are SGHRS and YFSETQ. The CDR3 totals 14 residues. V lost 7 bases, J lost 3 bases, and 4 bases stayed unmatched. The CDR3 nucleotides read TGCGCCAGCTCGGGGACAGGGGGTACAGATACGCAGTATTTT. It is translated as CASSGTGGTDTQYF.